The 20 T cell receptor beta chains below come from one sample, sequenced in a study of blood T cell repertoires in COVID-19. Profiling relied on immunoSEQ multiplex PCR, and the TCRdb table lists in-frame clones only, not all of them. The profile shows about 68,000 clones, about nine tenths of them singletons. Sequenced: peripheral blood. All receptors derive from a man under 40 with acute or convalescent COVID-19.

The CDR3 reads CASSEKVAGGDEQFF. The CDR3 DNA reads TGTGCCAGCAGTGAAAAAGTAGCGGGAGGAGATGAGCAGTTCTTC. This rearrangement joins TRBV6-1 to TRBJ2-1; 10 bases match TRBD2. The CDR3 extends over 15 amino acids. V was clipped by 2 bases and J by 8 bases; unmatched bases: 6. Germline-derived CDR1 and CDR2 are MNHNS and SASEGT.

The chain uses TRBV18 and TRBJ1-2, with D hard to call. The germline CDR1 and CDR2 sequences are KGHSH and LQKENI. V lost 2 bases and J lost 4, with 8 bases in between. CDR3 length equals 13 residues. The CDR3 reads CASSPGQAYGYTF. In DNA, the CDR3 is TGTGCCAGCTCACCAGGGCAGGCCTATGGCTACACCTTC.

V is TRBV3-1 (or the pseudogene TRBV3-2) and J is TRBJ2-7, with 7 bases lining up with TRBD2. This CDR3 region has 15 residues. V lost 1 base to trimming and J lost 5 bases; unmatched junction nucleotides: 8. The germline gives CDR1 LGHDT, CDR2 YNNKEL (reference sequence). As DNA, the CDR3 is TGTGCCAGCAGCCAAGTGGGCGGGAGCGGGGACGAGCAGTACTTC. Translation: CASSQVGGSGDEQYF.

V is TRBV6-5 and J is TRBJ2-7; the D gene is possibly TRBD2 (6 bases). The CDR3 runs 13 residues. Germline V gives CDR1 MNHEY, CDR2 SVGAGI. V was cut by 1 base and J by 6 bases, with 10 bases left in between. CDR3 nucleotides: TGTGCCAGCAGTTACTTGGAGGGTTTCGAGCAGTACTTC. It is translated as CASSYLEGFEQYF.

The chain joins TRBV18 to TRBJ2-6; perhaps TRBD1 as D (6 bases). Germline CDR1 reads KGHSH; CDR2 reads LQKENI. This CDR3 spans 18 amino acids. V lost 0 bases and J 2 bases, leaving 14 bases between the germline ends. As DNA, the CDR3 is TGTGCCAGCTCACCACCGGGGGCCTTGCTGACTGGGGCCAACGTCCTGACTTTC. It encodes CASSPPGALLTGANVLTF.

Here the CDR3 reads CASSPTPTGELFF. CDR3 nucleotide sequence: TGTGCCAGCAGCCCCACTCCGACCGGGGAGCTGTTTTTT. The chain carries TRBV7-9 and TRBJ2-2, with unresolved D. V lost 5 bases, J lost 5 bases, and 9 bases lay in between. This CDR3 comprises 13 residues. Germline V gives CDR1 SEHNR, CDR2 FQNEAQ (reference sequence).

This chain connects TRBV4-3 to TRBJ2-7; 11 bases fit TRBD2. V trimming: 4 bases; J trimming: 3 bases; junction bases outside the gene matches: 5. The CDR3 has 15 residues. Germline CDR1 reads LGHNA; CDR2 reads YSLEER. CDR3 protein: CASSRGLAGGYEQYF. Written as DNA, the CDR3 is TGCGCCAGCAGCCGGGGGCTAGCGGGAGGCTACGAGCAGTACTTC.

The CDR3, as DNA: TGCGCCAGCAGCCCTAGTCCGCGGGACAGCCAAGAGACCCAGTACTTC. Translating it yields CASSPSPRDSQETQYF. The chain is built from TRBV4-1 and TRBJ2-5; D is perhaps TRBD1 (7 bases). Trimming stripped 4 bases from V and 1 base from J, with 16 bases between. The CDR3 is 16 amino acids. From germline, CDR1 is MGHRA and CDR2 YSYEKL.

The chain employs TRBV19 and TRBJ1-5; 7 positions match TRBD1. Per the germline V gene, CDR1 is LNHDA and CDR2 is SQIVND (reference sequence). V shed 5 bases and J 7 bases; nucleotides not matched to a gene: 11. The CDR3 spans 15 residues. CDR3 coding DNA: TGTGCCAGTAGTTTACAGGGGAGAGGTCGACAGCCCCAGCATTTT. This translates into CASSLQGRGRQPQHF. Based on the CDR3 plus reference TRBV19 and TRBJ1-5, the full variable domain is DGGITQSPKYLFRKEGQNVTLSCEQNLNHDAMYWYRQDPGQGLRLIYYSQIVNDFQKGDIAEGYSVSREKKESFPLTVTSAQKNPTAFYLCASSLQGRGRQPQHFGDGTRLSIL.

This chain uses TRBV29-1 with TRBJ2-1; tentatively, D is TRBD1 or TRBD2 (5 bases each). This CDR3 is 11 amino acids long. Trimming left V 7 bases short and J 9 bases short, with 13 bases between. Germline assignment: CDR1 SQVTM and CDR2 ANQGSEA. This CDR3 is CSAGTGTEQFF. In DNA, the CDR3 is TGCAGCGCGGGGACGGGAACTGAGCAGTTCTTC.

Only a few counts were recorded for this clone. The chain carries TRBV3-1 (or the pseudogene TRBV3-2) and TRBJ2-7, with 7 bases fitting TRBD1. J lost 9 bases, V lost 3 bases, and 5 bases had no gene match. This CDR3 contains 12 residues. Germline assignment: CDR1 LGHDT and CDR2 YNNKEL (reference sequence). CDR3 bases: TGTGCCAGCAGCCACAGACAGGGCTGGCAGTACTTC. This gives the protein CASSHRQGWQYF.

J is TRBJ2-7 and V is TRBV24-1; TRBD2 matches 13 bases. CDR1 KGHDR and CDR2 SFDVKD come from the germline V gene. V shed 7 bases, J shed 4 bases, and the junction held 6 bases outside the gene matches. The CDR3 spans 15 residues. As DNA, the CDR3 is TGTGCCACCAGCGCTCCGGGACTAGCGGGGTACGAGCAGTACTTC. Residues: CATSAPGLAGYEQYF.

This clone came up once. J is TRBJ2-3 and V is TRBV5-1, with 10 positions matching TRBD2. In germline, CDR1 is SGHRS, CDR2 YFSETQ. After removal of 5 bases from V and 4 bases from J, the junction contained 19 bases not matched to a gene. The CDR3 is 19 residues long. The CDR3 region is CASSLGAAGGPGSADTQYF. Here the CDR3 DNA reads TGCGCCAGCAGTCTGGGGGCAGCGGGAGGGCCAGGTTCGGCAGATACGCAGTATTTT. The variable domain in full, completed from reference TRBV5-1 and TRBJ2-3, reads KAGVTQTPRYLIKTRGQQVTLSCSPISGHRSVSWYQQTPGQGLQFLFEYFSETQRNKGNFPGRFSGRQFSNSRSEMNVSTLELGDSALYLCASSLGAAGGPGSADTQYFGPGTRLTVL.

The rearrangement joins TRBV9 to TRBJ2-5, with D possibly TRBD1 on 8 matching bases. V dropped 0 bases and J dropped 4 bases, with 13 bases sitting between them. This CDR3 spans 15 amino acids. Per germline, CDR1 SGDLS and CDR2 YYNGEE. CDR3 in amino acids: CASSVAQGGRETQYF. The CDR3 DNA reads TGTGCCAGCAGCGTAGCACAGGGGGGGCGAGAGACCCAGTACTTC.

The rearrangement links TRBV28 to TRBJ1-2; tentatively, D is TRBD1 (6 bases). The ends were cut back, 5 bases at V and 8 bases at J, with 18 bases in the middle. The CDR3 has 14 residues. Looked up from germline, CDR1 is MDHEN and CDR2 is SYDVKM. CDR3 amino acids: CASSLSQGRRGYTF. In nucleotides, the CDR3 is TGTGCCAGCAGTCTCTCACAGGGAAGGCGAGGCTACACCTTC.

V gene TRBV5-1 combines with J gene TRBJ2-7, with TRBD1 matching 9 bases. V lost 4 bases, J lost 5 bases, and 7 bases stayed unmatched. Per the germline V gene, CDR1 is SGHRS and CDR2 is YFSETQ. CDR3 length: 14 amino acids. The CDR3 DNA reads TGCGCCAGCAGCCAACCGGGACAGGGTCACGAGCAGTACTTC. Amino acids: CASSQPGQGHEQYF. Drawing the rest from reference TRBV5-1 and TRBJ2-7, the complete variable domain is KAGVTQTPRYLIKTRGQQVTLSCSPISGHRSVSWYQQTPGQGLQFLFEYFSETQRNKGNFPGRFSGRQFSNSRSEMNVSTLELGDSALYLCASSQPGQGHEQYFGPGTRLTVT.

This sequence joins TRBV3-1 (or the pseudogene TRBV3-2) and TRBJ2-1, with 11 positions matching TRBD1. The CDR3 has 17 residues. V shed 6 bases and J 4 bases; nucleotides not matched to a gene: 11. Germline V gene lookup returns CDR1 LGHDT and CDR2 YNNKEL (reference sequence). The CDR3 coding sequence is TGTGCCAGCAGACTTAGGACAGGGGGCATTACTTACAATGAGCAGTTCTTC. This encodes CASRLRTGGITYNEQFF.

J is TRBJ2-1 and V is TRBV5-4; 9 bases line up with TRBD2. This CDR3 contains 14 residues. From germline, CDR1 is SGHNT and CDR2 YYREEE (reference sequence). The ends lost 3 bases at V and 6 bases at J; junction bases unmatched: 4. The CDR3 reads CASSSMTSGNEQFF. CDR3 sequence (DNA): TGTGCCAGCAGCTCCATGACTAGCGGCAATGAGCAGTTCTTC.

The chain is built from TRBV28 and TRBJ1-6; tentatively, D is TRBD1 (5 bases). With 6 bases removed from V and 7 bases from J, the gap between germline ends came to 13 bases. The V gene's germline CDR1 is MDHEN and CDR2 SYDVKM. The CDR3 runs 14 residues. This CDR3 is CASRWGPQNSPLHF. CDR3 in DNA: TGTGCCAGCAGGTGGGGCCCTCAAAATTCACCCCTCCACTTT.

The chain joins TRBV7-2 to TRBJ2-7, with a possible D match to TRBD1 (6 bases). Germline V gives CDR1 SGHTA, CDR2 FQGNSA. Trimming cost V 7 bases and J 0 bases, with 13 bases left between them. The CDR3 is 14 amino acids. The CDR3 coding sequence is TGTGCCAGCAAATCTCAGGGGTCCTCCTACGAGCAGTACTTC. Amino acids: CASKSQGSSYEQYF.